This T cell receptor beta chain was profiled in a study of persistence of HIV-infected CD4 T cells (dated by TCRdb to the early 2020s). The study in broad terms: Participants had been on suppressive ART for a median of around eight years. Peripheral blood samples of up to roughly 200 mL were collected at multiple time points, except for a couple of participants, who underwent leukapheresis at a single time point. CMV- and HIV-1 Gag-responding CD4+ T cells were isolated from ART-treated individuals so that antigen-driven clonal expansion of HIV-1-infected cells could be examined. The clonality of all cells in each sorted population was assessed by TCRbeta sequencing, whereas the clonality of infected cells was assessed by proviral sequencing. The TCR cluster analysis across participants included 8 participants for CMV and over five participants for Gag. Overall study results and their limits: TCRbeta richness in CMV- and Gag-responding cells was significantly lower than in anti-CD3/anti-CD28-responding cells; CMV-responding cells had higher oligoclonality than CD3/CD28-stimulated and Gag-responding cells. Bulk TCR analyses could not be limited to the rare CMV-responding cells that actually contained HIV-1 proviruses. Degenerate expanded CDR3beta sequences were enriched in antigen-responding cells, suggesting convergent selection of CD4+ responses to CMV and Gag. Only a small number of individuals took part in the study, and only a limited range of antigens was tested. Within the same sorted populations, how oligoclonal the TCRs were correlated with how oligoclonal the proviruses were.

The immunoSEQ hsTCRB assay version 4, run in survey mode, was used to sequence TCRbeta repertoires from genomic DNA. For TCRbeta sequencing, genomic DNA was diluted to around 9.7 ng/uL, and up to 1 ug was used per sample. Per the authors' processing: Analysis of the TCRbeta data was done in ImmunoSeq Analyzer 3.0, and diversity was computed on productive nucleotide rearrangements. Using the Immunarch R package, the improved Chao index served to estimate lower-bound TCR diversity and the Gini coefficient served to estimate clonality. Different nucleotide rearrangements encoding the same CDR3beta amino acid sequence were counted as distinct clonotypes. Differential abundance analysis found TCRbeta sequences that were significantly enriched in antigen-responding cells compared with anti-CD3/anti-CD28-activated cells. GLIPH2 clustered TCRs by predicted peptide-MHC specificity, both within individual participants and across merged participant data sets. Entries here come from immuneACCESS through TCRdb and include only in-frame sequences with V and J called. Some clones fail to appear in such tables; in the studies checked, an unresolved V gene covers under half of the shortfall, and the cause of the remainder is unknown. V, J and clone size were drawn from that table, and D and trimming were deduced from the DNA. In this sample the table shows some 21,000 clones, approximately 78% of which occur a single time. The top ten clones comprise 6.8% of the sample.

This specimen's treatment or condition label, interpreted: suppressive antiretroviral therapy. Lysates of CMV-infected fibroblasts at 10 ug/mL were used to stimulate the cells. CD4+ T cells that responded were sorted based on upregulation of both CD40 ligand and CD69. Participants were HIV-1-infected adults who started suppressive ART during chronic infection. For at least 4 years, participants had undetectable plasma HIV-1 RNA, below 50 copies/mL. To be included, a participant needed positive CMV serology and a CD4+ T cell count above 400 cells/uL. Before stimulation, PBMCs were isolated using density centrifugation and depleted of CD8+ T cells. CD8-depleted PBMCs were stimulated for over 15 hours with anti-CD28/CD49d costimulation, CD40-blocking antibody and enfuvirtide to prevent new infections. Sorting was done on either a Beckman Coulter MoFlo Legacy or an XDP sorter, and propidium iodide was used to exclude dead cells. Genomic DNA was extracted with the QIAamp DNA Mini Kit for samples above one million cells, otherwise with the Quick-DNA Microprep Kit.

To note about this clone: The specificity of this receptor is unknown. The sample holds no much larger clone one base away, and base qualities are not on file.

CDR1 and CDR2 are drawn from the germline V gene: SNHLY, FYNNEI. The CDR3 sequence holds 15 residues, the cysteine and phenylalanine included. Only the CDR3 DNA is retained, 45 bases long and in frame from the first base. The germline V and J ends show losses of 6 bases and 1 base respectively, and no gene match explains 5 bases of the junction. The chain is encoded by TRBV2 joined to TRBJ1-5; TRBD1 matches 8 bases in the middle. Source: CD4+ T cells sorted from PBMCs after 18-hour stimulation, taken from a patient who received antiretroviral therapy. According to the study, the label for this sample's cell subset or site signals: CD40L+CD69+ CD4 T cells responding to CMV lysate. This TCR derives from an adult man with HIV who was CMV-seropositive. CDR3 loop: CASRGDRNSNQPQHF. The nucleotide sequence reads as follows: TGTGCCAGCAGGGGGGACAGGAACAGCAATCAGCCCCAGCATTTT.